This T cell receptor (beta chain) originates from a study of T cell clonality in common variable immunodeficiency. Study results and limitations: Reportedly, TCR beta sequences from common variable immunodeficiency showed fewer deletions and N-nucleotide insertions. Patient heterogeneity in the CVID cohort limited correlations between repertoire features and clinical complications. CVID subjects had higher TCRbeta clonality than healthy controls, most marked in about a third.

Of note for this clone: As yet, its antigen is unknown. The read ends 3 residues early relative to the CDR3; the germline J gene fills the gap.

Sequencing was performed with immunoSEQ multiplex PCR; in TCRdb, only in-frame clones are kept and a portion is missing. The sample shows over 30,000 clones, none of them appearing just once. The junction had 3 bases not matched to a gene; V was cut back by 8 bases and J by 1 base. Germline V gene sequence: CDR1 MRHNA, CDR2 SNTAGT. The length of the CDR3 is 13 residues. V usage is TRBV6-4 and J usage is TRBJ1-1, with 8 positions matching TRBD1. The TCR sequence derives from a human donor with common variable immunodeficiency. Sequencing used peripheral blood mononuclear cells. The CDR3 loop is CASDRGPNTEAFF. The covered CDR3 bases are TGTGCCAGCGACAGGGGTCCGAACACTGAA.